This T cell receptor (beta chain) was recorded in a study of cytomegalovirus exposure and HLA in healthy donors. Points from the study as a whole: In vitro checks showed that three CMV-associated chains really do target CMV antigens. Some V segments could not be told apart, so they were left out, TRBV6-2 and TRBV6-3 among them. Upon later analysis, TCR association rates were observed to vary by HLA locus, being highest for DRB1 and lowest for HLA-C. The dataset shows that most TCR sequences were rare, while some public TCRs occurred in many donors.

This clone was observed a few times. What it binds is not known. The V gene lost 4 bases and the J gene lost 1 base, with 8 bases spanning the gap. Germline lookup yields CDR1 SGHNT and CDR2 YYREEE (reference sequence). The CDR3 contains 13 residues. Researchers ran the PCR with 60 Vbeta and 13 Jbeta primers. Produced via immunoSEQ multiplex PCR; TCRdb's table is partial and in-frame only. The sample carries approximately 190,000 clones, around three quarters recorded once. V is TRBV5-4 and J is TRBJ1-1; no definite D call. This TCR was recovered from a woman younger than 45 in good health and CMV-seropositive. The sample comprised PBMCs. CDR3 protein: CASSLQQNTEAFF. The CDR3 nucleotides are TGTGCCAGCAGCCTCCAACAGAACACTGAAGCTTTCTTT.